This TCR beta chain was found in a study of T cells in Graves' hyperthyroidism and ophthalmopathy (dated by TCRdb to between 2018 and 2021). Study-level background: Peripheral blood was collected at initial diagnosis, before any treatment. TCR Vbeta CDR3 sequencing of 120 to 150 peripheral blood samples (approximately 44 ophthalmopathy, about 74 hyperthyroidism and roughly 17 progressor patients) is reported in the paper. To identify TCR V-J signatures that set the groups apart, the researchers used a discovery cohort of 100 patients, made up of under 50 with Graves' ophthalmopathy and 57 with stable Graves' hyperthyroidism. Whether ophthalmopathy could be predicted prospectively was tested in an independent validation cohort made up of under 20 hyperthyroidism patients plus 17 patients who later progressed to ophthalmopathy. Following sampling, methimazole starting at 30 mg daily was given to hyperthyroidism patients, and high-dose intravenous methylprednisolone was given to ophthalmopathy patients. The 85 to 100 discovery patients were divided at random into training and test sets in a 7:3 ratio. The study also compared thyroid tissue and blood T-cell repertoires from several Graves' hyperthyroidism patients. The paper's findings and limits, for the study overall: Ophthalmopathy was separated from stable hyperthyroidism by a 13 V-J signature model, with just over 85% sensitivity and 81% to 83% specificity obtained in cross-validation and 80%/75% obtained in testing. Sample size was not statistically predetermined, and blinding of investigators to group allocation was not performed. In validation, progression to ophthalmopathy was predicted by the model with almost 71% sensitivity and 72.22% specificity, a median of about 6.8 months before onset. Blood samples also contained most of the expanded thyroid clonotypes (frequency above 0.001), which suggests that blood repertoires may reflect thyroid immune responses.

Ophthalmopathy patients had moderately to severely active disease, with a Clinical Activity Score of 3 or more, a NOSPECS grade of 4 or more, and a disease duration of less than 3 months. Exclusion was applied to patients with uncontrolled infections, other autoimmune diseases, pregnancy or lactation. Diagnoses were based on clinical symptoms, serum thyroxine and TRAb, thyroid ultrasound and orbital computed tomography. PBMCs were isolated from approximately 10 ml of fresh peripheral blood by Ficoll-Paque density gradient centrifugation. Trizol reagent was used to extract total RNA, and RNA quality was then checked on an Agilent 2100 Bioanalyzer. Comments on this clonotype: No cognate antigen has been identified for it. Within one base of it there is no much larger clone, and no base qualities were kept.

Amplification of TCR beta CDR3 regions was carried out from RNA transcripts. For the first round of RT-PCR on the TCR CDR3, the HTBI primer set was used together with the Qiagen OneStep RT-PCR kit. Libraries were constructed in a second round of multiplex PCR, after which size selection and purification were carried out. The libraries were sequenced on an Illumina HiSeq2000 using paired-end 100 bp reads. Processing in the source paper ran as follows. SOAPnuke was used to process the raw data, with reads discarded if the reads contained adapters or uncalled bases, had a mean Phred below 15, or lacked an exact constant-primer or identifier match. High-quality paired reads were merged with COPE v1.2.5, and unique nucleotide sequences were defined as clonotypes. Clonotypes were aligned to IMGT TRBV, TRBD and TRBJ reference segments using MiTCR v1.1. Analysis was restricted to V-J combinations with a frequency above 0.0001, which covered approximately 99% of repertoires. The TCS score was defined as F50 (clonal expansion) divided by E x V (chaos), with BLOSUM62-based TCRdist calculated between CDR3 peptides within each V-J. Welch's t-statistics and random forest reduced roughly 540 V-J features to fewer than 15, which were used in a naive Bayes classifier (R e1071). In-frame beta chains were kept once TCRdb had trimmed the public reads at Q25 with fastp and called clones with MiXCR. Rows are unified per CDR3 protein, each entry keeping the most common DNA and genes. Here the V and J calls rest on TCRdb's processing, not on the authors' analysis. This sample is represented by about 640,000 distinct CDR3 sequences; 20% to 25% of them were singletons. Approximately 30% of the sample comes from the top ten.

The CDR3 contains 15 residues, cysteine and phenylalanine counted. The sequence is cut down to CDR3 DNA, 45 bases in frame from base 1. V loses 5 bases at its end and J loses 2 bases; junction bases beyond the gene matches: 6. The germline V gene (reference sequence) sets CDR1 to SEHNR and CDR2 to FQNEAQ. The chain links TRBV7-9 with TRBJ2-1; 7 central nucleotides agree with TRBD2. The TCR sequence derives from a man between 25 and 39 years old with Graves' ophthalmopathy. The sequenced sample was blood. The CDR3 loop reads CASSTRAGAYNEQFF. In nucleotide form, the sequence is TGTGCCAGCAGCACAAGGGCGGGGGCCTACAATGAGCAGTTCTTC.